This TCR beta chain is from a study of cytomegalovirus exposure and HLA in healthy donors. A few counts support this clone. V lost 1 base and J 4 bases, leaving 14 bases between the germline ends. CDR1 is SGHNT, CDR2 YYREEE, per germline (reference sequence). The length of the CDR3 is 15 residues. Use of 60 Vbeta and 13 Jbeta primers characterized the PCR. Produced via immunoSEQ multiplex PCR; TCRdb's table is partial and in-frame only. The repertoire consists of fewer than 200,000 clones, with 68% occurring once and the leading ten covering roughly 1.5%. The V call is TRBV5-4, the J call TRBJ1-2; D perhaps matches TRBD1 (5 bases). The sequenced sample consisted of PBMCs. The sequence was obtained from a man aged 45 to 65 in good health and CMV-seronegative. The CDR3: CASSLLSGPSYGYTF. The CDR3, as DNA: TGTGCCAGCAGCTTGCTCTCAGGGCCTAGCTATGGCTACACCTTC.